This is a list of T cell receptor beta chains from one sample in a study of T cells in Graves' hyperthyroidism and ophthalmopathy. MiXCR, run by TCRdb on the multiplex PCR reads, gives a single entry per CDR3 protein. The data hold approximately 480,000 distinct CDR3 sequences, with about a fifth observed a single time. Material: blood. These receptors all come from a man younger than 35 with Graves' hyperthyroidism. Both conserved end residues are part of each CDR3. Fields, in order: D gene, V gene, clone size, J gene, CDR3 protein, CDR3 DNA. A D gene is named only where the DNA matches it firmly. Not all rows give a size; the values are once, few, many and, for expanded clones, a class.

.	TRBV20-1	.	TRBJ2-7	CSARDPKGEGLSDEQYF	TGCAGTGCTAGAGATCCCAAGGGAGAGGGACTCTCGGACGAGCAGTACTTC
.	TRBV4-1	few	TRBJ1-2	CASSQEAGRAYGYTF	TGCGCCAGCAGCCAAGAGGCAGGGAGGGCCTATGGCTACACCTTC
.	TRBV13	.	TRBJ2-2	CASSPLGSGDTGELFF	TGTGCCAGCAGCCCGCTAGGTTCCGGGGACACCGGGGAGCTGTTTTTT
.	TRBV20-1	many	TRBJ2-2	CSARGTLTGELFF	TGCAGTGCTAGGGGGACCTTAACCGGGGAGCTGTTTTTT
.	TRBV27	.	TRBJ2-2	CAISLGPITGELFF	TGTGCCATCAGTTTAGGACCGATTACCGGGGAGCTGTTTTTT
.	TRBV6-1	.	TRBJ2-7	CASRNKEASEQYF	TGTGCCAGCAGAAATAAGGAAGCTTCCGAGCAGTACTTC
.	TRBV6-4	few	TRBJ2-2	CASSDSREGTGELFF	TGTGCCAGCAGTGACTCGAGGGAAGGCACCGGGGAGCTGTTTTTT
.	TRBV15	many	TRBJ1-3	CATSRRTPSSGNTIYF	TGTGCCACCAGCAGGCGGACACCGAGCTCTGGAAACACCATATATTTT
.	TRBV6-1	many	TRBJ2-4	CASSTLLGESGIQYF	TGTGCCAGCAGTACCCTGCTAGGTGAATCAGGCATTCAGTACTTC
.	TRBV12-3/TRBV12-4	.	TRBJ2-7	CASSLARSSEQYF	TGTGCCAGCAGTTTAGCGCGTTCGAGCGAGCAGTACTTC
TRBD1	TRBV25-1	many	TRBJ1-1	CASSEYDRDAFF	TGTGCCAGCAGTGAATACGACAGGGATGCTTTCTTT
TRBD1	TRBV6-2/TRBV6-3	many	TRBJ1-5	CASSPREGQYNQPQHF	TGTGCCAGCAGTCCCCGAGAGGGACAGTACAATCAGCCCCAGCATTTT
TRBD2	TRBV28	many	TRBJ2-2	CATNSGGDTGELFF	TGTGCCACCAATAGCGGGGGCGACACCGGGGAGCTGTTTTTT
.	TRBV30	many	TRBJ1-1	CAWNWGHTEAFF	TGTGCCTGGAATTGGGGTCACACTGAAGCTTTCTTT
.	TRBV19	.	TRBJ1-5	CASRWGLGNQPQHF	TGTGCCAGTAGGTGGGGCTTAGGAAATCAGCCCCAGCATTTT
TRBD1	TRBV28	many	TRBJ1-3	CASYGQASGGNTIYF	TGTGCCAGCTACGGACAGGCCTCGGGGGGAAACACCATATATTTT
.	TRBV19	many	TRBJ2-7	CASSGAAVGYEQYF	TGTGCCAGTAGCGGCGCAGCCGTTGGCTACGAGCAGTACTTC
.	TRBV6-1	.	TRBJ2-6	CASSGSTGANVLTF	TGTGCCAGCAGCGGTTCTACTGGGGCCAACGTCCTGACTTTC
.	TRBV6-5	many	TRBJ1-5	CASSYAGDGNQPQHF	TGTGCCAGCAGTTACGCCGGGGATGGCAATCAGCCCCAGCATTTT
TRBD1	TRBV7-3	many	TRBJ1-6	CASSFAGQGSPLHF	TGTGCCAGCAGCTTCGCGGGACAGGGTTCACCCCTCCACTTT
.	TRBV10-3	many	TRBJ2-2	CAISESGGELFF	TGTGCCATCAGTGAGTCGGGTGGGGAGCTGTTTTTT
TRBD1	TRBV19	few	TRBJ1-5	CASSISDRHNQPQHF	TGTGCCAGTAGTATATCGGACAGGCACAATCAGCCCCAGCATTTT
.	TRBV12-3/TRBV12-4	many	TRBJ1-3	CASRLTGLGNTIYF	TGTGCCAGCAGACTAACAGGGCTTGGAAACACCATATATTTT
.	TRBV10-2	.	TRBJ1-3	CASTVDIPSGNTIYF	TGCGCCAGCACCGTCGACATTCCCTCTGGAAACACCATATATTTT
TRBD1	TRBV28	many	TRBJ1-1	CASSLPYRGWNLPEAFF	TGTGCCAGCAGTTTGCCCTACAGGGGGTGGAATCTACCTGAAGCTTTCTTT
.	TRBV6-2/TRBV6-3	.	TRBJ2-7	CASSYSKLIGSYEQYF	TGTGCCAGCAGTTACTCGAAGTTAATCGGATCCTACGAGCAGTACTTC
.	TRBV7-8	.	TRBJ1-1	CASSPTVSSTDAFF	TGTGCCAGCAGCCCTACGGTCAGCAGCACTGATGCTTTCTTT
.	TRBV4-1	few	TRBJ2-2	CASSPSGTGGELFF	TGCGCCAGCAGCCCCTCAGGGACTGGCGGGGAGCTGTTTTTT
.	TRBV20-1	once	TRBJ2-7	CSATWAFSYEQYF	TGCAGTGCGACCTGGGCCTTCTCCTACGAGCAGTACTTC
.	TRBV7-8	many	TRBJ1-2	CASSLFGQPYGYTF	TGTGCCAGCAGCTTATTCGGACAGCCCTATGGCTACACCTTC
.	TRBV30	.	TRBJ2-7	CAWSGEGGPYEQYF	TGTGCCTGGAGTGGTGAAGGGGGTCCCTACGAGCAGTACTTC
.	TRBV2	.	TRBJ2-7	CASSLPGLSYEQYF	TGTGCCAGCAGTTTGCCAGGGCTTTCCTACGAGCAGTACTTC
.	TRBV12-3/TRBV12-4	.	TRBJ1-6	CASRLGRGSPLHF	TGTGCCAGCAGACTCGGGAGGGGTTCACCCCTCCACTTT
.	TRBV12-3/TRBV12-4	many	TRBJ1-5	CASSPVVDSDGNQPQHF	TGTGCCAGCAGCCCCGTCGTCGACAGTGACGGCAATCAGCCCCAGCATTTT
.	TRBV9	many	TRBJ1-2	CASSVSRGGGRKDYGYTF	TGTGCCAGCAGCGTATCGCGCGGAGGGGGGCGAAAAGACTATGGCTACACCTTC
.	TRBV19	many	TRBJ1-2	CASAPSGWIYTF	TGTGCCAGTGCACCCTCGGGCTGGATCTACACCTTC
TRBD2	TRBV5-1	many	TRBJ2-7	CASSLTSGTSAYEQYF	TGCGCCAGCAGCCTAACTAGCGGGACGTCCGCCTACGAGCAGTACTTC
TRBD1	TRBV28	many	TRBJ2-5	CASSSGGAGETQYF	TGTGCCAGCAGTTCAGGGGGCGCGGGAGAGACCCAGTACTTC
.	TRBV6-1	few	TRBJ2-5	CASRARSRGQYQETQYF	TGTGCCAGCAGGGCTCGATCGAGGGGTCAGTACCAAGAGACCCAGTACTTC
.	TRBV6-1	many	TRBJ1-5	CASSPKHNQPQHF	TGTGCCAGCAGCCCCAAACATAATCAGCCCCAGCATTTT